This TCR beta chain was obtained from a study of cytomegalovirus exposure and HLA in healthy donors. The wider study: The study's early data release held 80 million to 95 million unique TCRs from HLA-typed donors. Overall study findings and caveats: Researchers reported in a later analysis that a missense DCLRE1C variant was tied to TCR beta V- and J-gene trimming. Indistinguishability led to the exclusion of some V segments, TRBV6-2 and TRBV6-3 included.

The CDR3 runs 13 residues. Germline CDR1 is SGHDN and CDR2 is FVKESK. V lost 4 bases to trimming and J lost 7 bases, with 13 bases between them. The PCR contained 60 Vbeta and 13 Jbeta primers. This table comes from immunoSEQ multiplex PCR, and its TCRdb copy is limited to in-frame clones, with some not included. Counted here are 120,000 or so clones, 81% occurring once; the ten biggest clones make up around 2.2%. There are a few counts of this clone. Its specificity is unknown. Sequencing input: PBMCs. V usage is TRBV14 and J usage is TRBJ2-5; D perhaps matches TRBD2 (6 bases). The TCR comes from a woman aged 40 to 55 in good health and CMV-seronegative. The chain's CDR3 is CASSPGTGGTQYF. The CDR3 DNA follows: TGTGCCAGCAGCCCTGGGACCGGGGGGACCCAGTACTTC.